This T cell receptor beta chain was observed in a study of identifying expanded T cells in peripheral blood. On this clone: Antigen specificity is unknown.

Healthy donors had no documented immune events, such as infections, while sampled. Study results and caveats: Over about two and four weeks, about 15 and 19 clones changed, versus approximately 1.1 between replicates. Approximately 2-week clone count variance significantly increased as total template count grew.

Method: immunoSEQ multiplex PCR; TCRdb's copy keeps in-frame clones and lacks some. The table has some 100,000 clones, 88% seen once. Trimming pared 5 bases from V and 9 bases from J, leaving 22 bases between. The CDR3 contains 15 residues. Germline V CDR1 and CDR2: MDHEN, SYDVKM. The receptor comes from a person between 18 and 75 years old in good health. The chain employs TRBV28 and TRBJ1-2; tentatively, D is TRBD1 (6 bases). Sequencing was carried out using blood. In nucleotides, the CDR3 is TGTGCCAGCAGTCCTCCGGCCGTTACAGGGTTGCGCTACACCTTC. Its translation is CASSPPAVTGLRYTF.